This T cell receptor (beta chain) was captured by sequencing in a study of glioma-infiltrating T cells. Amplification of TCR alpha and beta CDR3 regions from RNA used iRepertoire nested multiplex PCR. Input was roughly 85-450 ng of tissue mRNA or PBMC total RNA. TCRdb recomputed calls from the multiplex PCR reads with MiXCR, one row per CDR3 protein. The sample lists 150,000 or so distinct CDR3 sequences, about two fifths occurring once. V was shortened by 0 bases and J by 9 bases, with 6 bases between the two germline ends. The CDR3 has 13 amino acids. Germline V gene sequence: CDR1 SGHAT, CDR2 FQNNGV. On this clonotype itself: What it recognizes is unknown.

Findings and caveats of the study: Tissue-blood divergence was below expectation in non-neoplastic patients, above in gliomas.

The sample taken for sequencing was glioma tissue, nonneoplastic brain tissue, or PBMCs (not recorded which). The TCR originated in a human donor with low-grade glioma or glioblastoma, undergoing nonglioma brain surgery, or in good health (not recorded which). The chain carries TRBV11-2 and TRBJ1-6, with D unresolved. This CDR3 is CASSLDRISPLHF. The CDR3 region has the DNA TGTGCCAGCAGCTTAGATCGAATTTCACCCCTCCACTTT. Full variable domain (missing parts from reference TRBV11-2 and TRBJ1-6): EAGVAQSPRYKIIEKRQSVAFWCNPISGHATLYWYQQILGQGPKLLIQFQNNGVVDDSQLPKDRFSAERLKGVDSTLKIQPAKLEDSAVYLCASSLDRISPLHFGNGTRLTVT.